These T cell receptor beta chains were read from a single sample in a study of blood T cell repertoires in COVID-19. Clones were sequenced by immunoSEQ multiplex PCR, and TCRdb holds only the in-frame ones, with some missing. The sample contains about 73,000 clones, roughly three quarters of which appear only once. The sequencing sample was made of peripheral blood. The receptors come from a man aged 65 to 85 with COVID-19, enrolled during active disease. Each CDR3 is given with its conserved first and last residue. The order of the fields is J gene, D gene, clone size, V gene, CDR3 DNA, CDR3 protein. The D gene is left open where the match is weak. Size tells how often a clone was seen (once, few, many) or the class of an expanded clone, and some rows leave it out.

TRBJ1-6,NA,once,TRBV7-3,TGTGCCAGCAGCTTGGGGAGGGATTCACCCCTCCACTTT,CASSLGRDSPLHF
TRBJ2-1,TRBD2,NA,TRBV9,TGTGCCAGCAGCTTGAGCGGGAGGCGGACCTACAATGAGCAGTTCTTC,CASSLSGRRTYNEQFF
TRBJ1-1,TRBD1,few,TRBV4-3,TGCGCCAGCAGCCGTCAGTTGGGACAGGGGGTGCGCGGCACTGAAGCTTTCTTT,CASSRQLGQGVRGTEAFF
TRBJ1-2,TRBD1,NA,TRBV28,TGTGCCATCACCGGGGGGACAGGGGGCGGCTACACCTTC,CAITGGTGGGYTF
TRBJ1-1,NA,once,TRBV11-3,TGTGCCAGCAGCTCGGGGAGGGGGGACACTGAAGCTTTCTTT,CASSSGRGDTEAFF
TRBJ1-5,NA,NA,TRBV2,TGTGCCAGCAGTGATACCTTAAGGGGTGACAATCAGCCCCAGCATTTT,CASSDTLRGDNQPQHF
TRBJ1-2,TRBD1,NA,TRBV7-8,TGTGCCAGCAGCTTAGCAAACGCGGGGACAGGGGATAGGTACACCTTC,CASSLANAGTGDRYTF
TRBJ2-1,NA,NA,TRBV6-6,TGTGCCAGCAGCCGGGACTACAATGAGCAGTTCTTC,CASSRDYNEQFF
TRBJ1-1,TRBD1,NA,TRBV5-4,TGTGCCAGCAGCTTGGACAGGGGCACTGAAGCTTTCTTT,CASSLDRGTEAFF
TRBJ2-2,TRBD2,once,TRBV5-4,TGTGCCAGCAGGACCGGGACTAGCTTCAGCGGGGAGCTGTTTTTT,CASRTGTSFSGELFF
TRBJ2-2,NA,NA,TRBV5-5,TGTGCCAGCAGCTTGGGACAGTACACCGGGGAGCTGTTTTTT,CASSLGQYTGELFF
TRBJ1-1,NA,few,TRBV9,TGTGCCAGCAGCTTGACAGTGAACACTGAAGCTTTCTTT,CASSLTVNTEAFF
TRBJ1-6,NA,NA,TRBV6-6,TGTGCCAGCAGTTACTCCACATTCGACACCCTCCACTTT,CASSYSTFDTLHF
TRBJ2-2,NA,NA,TRBV19,TGTGCCAGTAGTACGGGACTCCACGGGGAGCTGTTTTTT,CASSTGLHGELFF
TRBJ2-2,NA,once,TRBV18,TGTGCCAGCTCACCAATCGACACCGGGGAGCTGTTTTTT,CASSPIDTGELFF
TRBJ1-1,NA,few,TRBV7-2,TGTGCCAGCAACCTCGGGGGGTACACTGAAGCTTTCTTT,CASNLGGYTEAFF
TRBJ2-1,TRBD2,NA,TRBV19,TGTGCCAGTACCCCTAGCGGGCCCAGCTCCTACAATGAGCAGTTCTTC,CASTPSGPSSYNEQFF
TRBJ2-7,NA,NA,TRBV28,TGTGCCAGCAAACCTTCGACAGGGAGGTACGAGCAGTACTTC,CASKPSTGRYEQYF
TRBJ1-6,TRBD1,NA,TRBV27,TGTGCCAGCAGTTCGGGACAGGGGGCTTGGTCACCCCTCCACTTT,CASSSGQGAWSPLHF
TRBJ2-3,NA,NA,TRBV5-1,TGCGCCAGCATAGAGTTCAGCACAGATACGCAGTATTTT,CASIEFSTDTQYF
TRBJ2-1,NA,NA,TRBV7-7,TGTGCTAGCAGCTTAGTGGCGGGGAGCGATGAGCAGTTCTTC,CASSLVAGSDEQFF
TRBJ2-5,NA,NA,TRBV30,TGTGCCTGGAGTCGGAACAGGGAAGAGACCCAGTACTTC,CAWSRNREETQYF
TRBJ2-1,TRBD2,NA,TRBV4-1,TGCGCCAGCAGCCAAGCCCCTACTAGCGGGAGTATTCGGTTCTTC,CASSQAPTSGSIRFF
TRBJ2-3,NA,NA,TRBV5-4,TGTGCCAGCAGCCCCAACACCGCTCGCACAGATACGCAGTATTTT,CASSPNTARTDTQYF
TRBJ1-5,NA,NA,TRBV30,TGTGCCTGGAGTGGCGCAACGGGCAATCAGCCCCAGCATTTT,CAWSGATGNQPQHF
TRBJ1-1,NA,NA,TRBV6-4,TGTGCCAGCAGTGAGCAGGGGAGCACTGAAGCTTTCTTT,CASSEQGSTEAFF
TRBJ1-1,NA,NA,TRBV5-5,TGTGCCAGCAGCTTGGGAGGGTTGGCCACTGAAGCTTTCTTT,CASSLGGLATEAFF
TRBJ1-1,NA,NA,TRBV28,TGTGCCAGCAGTTTAGTCGGCGGTCAGGGCAACACTGAAGCTTTCTTT,CASSLVGGQGNTEAFF
TRBJ1-5,NA,NA,TRBV6-5,TGTGCCAGCAGTACTCAGGGGATAATCAGCCCCCAGCATTTT,CASSTQGIISPQHF
TRBJ2-7,NA,NA,TRBV30,TGTGCCTGGAGTGTGTCCTTAAACGAGCAGTACTTC,CAWSVSLNEQYF
TRBJ2-7,TRBD1,NA,TRBV27,TGTGCCAGCAGTCCGGACAGGGAGTACGAGCAGTACTTC,CASSPDREYEQYF
TRBJ1-1,NA,NA,TRBV7-2,TGTGCCAGCAGCCTGGGACTTATGAACACTGAAGCTTTCTTT,CASSLGLMNTEAFF
TRBJ2-5,NA,NA,TRBV7-2,TGTGCCAGCAGCTTAGTTAAAGGGGTGTCAGGAGAGACCCAGTACTTC,CASSLVKGVSGETQYF
TRBJ1-4,TRBD1,NA,TRBV2,TGTGCCAGCACCAGAACAGGGGGAGGACTGTTTTTT,CASTRTGGGLFF
TRBJ2-7,TRBD1,NA,TRBV11-1,TGTGCCAGCAGCTTCACAGGCAGGGGGACCTACGAGCAGTACTTC,CASSFTGRGTYEQYF
TRBJ1-4,NA,NA,TRBV7-2,TGTGCCAGCAGCTCACAGGGCTGGGAAGGAAAACTGTTTTTT,CASSSQGWEGKLFF
TRBJ2-7,NA,NA,TRBV5-4,TGTGCCAGCATAAGCGATTCCTCCTACGAGCAGTACTTC,CASISDSSYEQYF
TRBJ1-1,TRBD1,NA,TRBV10-3,TGTGCCATCATGGTGGCAGGGGGCACTGAAGCTTTCTTT,CAIMVAGGTEAFF
TRBJ1-2,TRBD1,few,TRBV5-1,TGCGCCAGCAGCTTGGAGACGGGACAGAACTATGGCTACACCTTC,CASSLETGQNYGYTF
TRBJ2-7,TRBD1,NA,TRBV28,TGTGCCAGCAGTTCAGGGGACAGGGCCTACGAGCAGTACTTC,CASSSGDRAYEQYF
TRBJ2-2,TRBD1,NA,TRBV5-5,TGTGCCAGCATCTTAGGGACAGGGGTGACCGGGGAGCTGTTTTTT,CASILGTGVTGELFF
TRBJ1-3,NA,NA,TRBV19,TGTGCCAGTAGTTGGAGCTCCCTGGACTCTGGAAACACCATATATTTT,CASSWSSLDSGNTIYF
TRBJ1-1,NA,NA,TRBV7-9,TGTGCCAGCAGACGTAGCGGGGGGGATCCCGGGGAGGCTTTCTTT,CASRRSGGDPGEAFF
TRBJ2-1,TRBD2,NA,TRBV11-3,TGTGCCAGCAGCTTAGGGTCATTAGCGGGCCCGGGATACAATGAGCAGTTCTTC,CASSLGSLAGPGYNEQFF
TRBJ1-1,TRBD1,few,TRBV15,TGTGCCACCAGCAGAGAACAGGGGCCCGCTGAAGCTTTCTTT,CATSREQGPAEAFF
TRBJ2-4,TRBD1,NA,TRBV18,TGTGCCAGCTCACCAGGGGACAGGGCCACTGGTCAGTACTTC,CASSPGDRATGQYF
TRBJ1-4,NA,few,TRBV7-2,TGTGCCAGCAGCTTAGACGGGCAGGGAAATGAAAAACTGTTTTTT,CASSLDGQGNEKLFF
TRBJ2-7,TRBD2,NA,TRBV3-1/TRBV3-2,TGTGCCAGCAGGAAGCGGGAGGGCCTGTACGAGCAGTACTTC,CASRKREGLYEQYF